Reported below is one TCR beta chain. Antigen unknown. The assay was immunoSEQ multiplex PCR, and TCRdb's table has in-frame clones only and misses some. Seen here are roughly 19,000 clones, about 97% observed once, and the top ten hold 1.5% to 2%. This sample is part of a study of monozygotic twins with cystic fibrosis. Whole-study results and caveats: J usage was most co-twin-similar in 8 of 16 pairs, V in 13.

Germline V gives CDR1 SGHRS, CDR2 YFSETQ. The CDR3 runs 13 residues. After removal of 1 base from V and 8 bases from J, the junction contained 4 bases not matched to a gene. The chain recombines TRBV5-1 with TRBJ1-2; 8 bases map to TRBD1. The sequencing sample was made of blood. This clonotype was sampled from a woman in her 30s with cystic fibrosis. CDR3 DNA: TGCGCCAGCAGCTTGCAGGGGGCAGAGGGCTACACCTTC. The encoded protein is CASSLQGAEGYTF.